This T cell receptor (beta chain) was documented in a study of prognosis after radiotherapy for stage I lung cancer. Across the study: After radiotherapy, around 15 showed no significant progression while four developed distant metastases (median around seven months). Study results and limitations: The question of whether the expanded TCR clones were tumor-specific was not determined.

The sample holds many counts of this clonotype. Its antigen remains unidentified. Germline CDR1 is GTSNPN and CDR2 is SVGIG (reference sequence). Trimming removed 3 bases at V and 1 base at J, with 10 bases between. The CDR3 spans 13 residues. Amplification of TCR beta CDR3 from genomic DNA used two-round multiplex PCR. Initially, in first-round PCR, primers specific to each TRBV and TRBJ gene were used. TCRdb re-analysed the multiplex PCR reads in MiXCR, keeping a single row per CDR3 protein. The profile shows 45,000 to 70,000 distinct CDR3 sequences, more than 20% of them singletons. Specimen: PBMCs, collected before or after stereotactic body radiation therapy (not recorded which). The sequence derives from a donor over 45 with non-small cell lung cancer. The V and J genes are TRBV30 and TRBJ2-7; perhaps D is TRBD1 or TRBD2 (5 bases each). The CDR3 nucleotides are TGTGCCTGGAGCTGGGACCGGTCCTACGAGCAGTACTTC. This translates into CAWSWDRSYEQYF.